This TCR beta chain was found in a study of T cell responses to AZD1222 COVID-19 vaccine. Findings of the study overall: Of the AZD1222 recipients, only five to seven were seropositive at baseline. Repertoire samples came only from after the peak T cell response. Most donors were white British, females outnumbered males, and clonal diversity was possibly underestimated.

Data came from immunoSEQ multiplex PCR; TCRdb stores just in-frame clones and leaves some out. Of some 200,000 clones listed, more than 80% are singletons. The CDR3 is 14 amino acids. CDR1 SGDLS and CDR2 YYNGEE come from the germline V gene. With 2 bases removed from V and 1 base from J, the gap between germline ends came to 9 bases. As for this clone: Its antigen remains unknown.

This chain joins TRBV9 and TRBJ1-1; D uncertain. This receptor was identified in an adult who received the MenACWY meningococcal vaccine as a control. The sequencing used peripheral blood, collected 28 days after the second dose of the MenACWY control vaccine. DNA of the CDR3: TGTGCCAGCAGCGTTGACGGGCGGAACACTGAAGCTTTCTTT. It specifies CASSVDGRNTEAFF.